This TCR beta chain stems from a study of regulatory T cells in long-lasting Graves disease. V shed 1 base and J shed 6 bases, with 9 bases lying between them. The CDR3 is 12 residues long. The germline CDR1 and CDR2 sequences are SQVTM and ANQGSEA. Many counts were recorded for this clonotype. Time point reported: newly diagnosed GD, antithyroid drugs for less than 3 months. Construction of the TCR library relied on RNA isolated from PBMCs. As a group, patients came from one endocrinology department in Xi'an, China. TCR beta libraries were built with iRepertoire HTBI primers and Arm-PCR of CDR3 regions. TCRdb reprocessed the multiplex PCR reads via MiXCR and lists one record per CDR3 protein. The data hold 250,000 to 300,000 distinct CDR3 sequences, with 18% observed a single time. These data were also filed under a second study, of T cells in Graves' hyperthyroidism and ophthalmopathy. This second report adds: When the TCR CDR3 underwent first-round RT-PCR, the HTBI primer set was used. Ophthalmopathy could be told apart from stable hyperthyroidism with a 13 V-J model.

This chain links TRBV29-1 with TRBJ1-2; D unresolved. The sequence came from a woman aged 25 to 39 with Graves disease. The sample here was peripheral blood mononuclear cells (PBMCs), taken at new diagnosis, from a patient treated with antithyroid drugs. The CDR3 is CSVEAIGDGYTF. CDR3 in DNA: TGCAGCGTTGAAGCCATCGGGGATGGCTACACCTTC.